The 12 T cell receptor beta chains below all came from one sample that was sequenced in a study of T cells in narcolepsy. Only in-frame clones appear in the TCRdb table, and some are missing; sequencing was by immunoSEQ multiplex PCR. The table has 30,000 or so clones, around 83% seen once. Input material: CD45RA- memory CD4+ T cells from PBMCs. These receptors were obtained from a human donor with narcolepsy.

Comments on this clone: This specimen includes other DNA sequences encoding the same CDR3. The chain combines TRBV7-2 with TRBJ2-3; 13 positions match TRBD2. J lost 4 bases, V lost 5 bases, and 6 bases had no gene match. This CDR3 spans 16 amino acids. Germline lookup yields CDR1 SGHTA and CDR2 FQGNSA. CDR3 sequence: CASSPRLAGGPDTQYF. The CDR3 DNA is TGTGCCAGCAGCCCGAGACTAGCGGGGGGCCCAGATACGCAGTATTTT.

The V and J genes are TRBV7-2 and TRBJ1-4; no definite D call. Trimming pared 3 bases from V and 5 bases from J, leaving 7 bases between. Germline CDR1 SGHTA, CDR2 FQGNSA. CDR3 size: 13 residues. CDR3 nucleotide sequence: TGTGCCAGCAGCTTTTTGGGGAATGAAAAACTGTTTTTT. As protein: CASSFLGNEKLFF.

Notes on this clone: One end of the junction varies from germline; a read error may be responsible. This chain joins TRBV5-8 and TRBJ2-1, with no clear D. Germline assignment: CDR1 SGHTS and CDR2 YDEGEE. This CDR3 comprises 14 residues. The CDR3 DNA reads TGTGCCAGCAGTTTGGAATTGATGGGGTATGAGCAGTTCTTC. It is translated as CASSLELMGYEQFF. Complete variable domain (other parts from reference TRBV5-8 and TRBJ2-1): EAGVTQSPTHLIKTRGQQATLRCSPISGHTSVYWYQQALGLGLQFLLWYDEGEERNRGNFPPRFSGRQFPNYSSELNVNALELEDSALYLCASSLELMGYEQFFGPGTRLTVL.

The chain has TRBV19 and TRBJ1-1; D is uncertain. Germline V gene lookup returns CDR1 LNHDA and CDR2 SQIVND (reference sequence). This CDR3 is built from 15 residues. V dropped 6 bases and J dropped 1 base, with 15 bases sitting between them. The CDR3 sequence: CASSYGLSGNTEAFF. The CDR3 region has the DNA TGTGCCAGTAGCTACGGGTTATCGGGGAACACTGAAGCTTTCTTT. The variable domain in full, with the rest retrieved from reference TRBV19 and TRBJ1-1, is DGGITQSPKYLFRKEGQNVTLSCEQNLNHDAMYWYRQDPGQGLRLIYYSQIVNDFQKGDIAEGYSVSREKKESFPLTVTSAQKNPTAFYLCASSYGLSGNTEAFFGQGTRLTVV.

V is TRBV11-3 and J is TRBJ1-3; D is ambiguous. Germline assignment: CDR1 SGHNT and CDR2 YENEEA. This CDR3 is built from 14 residues. The ends were cut back, 5 bases at V and 2 bases at J, with 10 bases in the middle. Here the CDR3 DNA reads TGTGCCAGCAGCCCTGAAGGGACTGGAAACACCATATATTTT. As protein: CASSPEGTGNTIYF.

This rearrangement joins TRBV5-5 to TRBJ2-1, with 13 nucleotides matching TRBD2. V lost 5 bases to trimming and J lost 4 bases; unmatched junction nucleotides: 9. Germline CDR1 reads SGHKS; CDR2 reads YYEKEE (reference sequence). There are 17 residues in the CDR3. The CDR3 bases are TGTGCCAGCAGAGCTACTAGCGGGGGGGCCGGGTACAATGAGCAGTTCTTC. This translates into CASRATSGGAGYNEQFF.

This chain's CDR3 is CASSGVGIGETQYF. The CDR3 DNA is TGTGCCAGCAGTGGGGTGGGGATTGGAGAGACCCAGTACTTC. The rearrangement joins TRBV6-1 to TRBJ2-5; D uncertain. Deletions cut 4 bases from V and 4 bases from J, with 13 bases between. Germline-derived CDR1 and CDR2 are MNHNS and SASEGT. CDR3 length: 14 amino acids.

This clone was seen a few times. The CDR3 DNA reads as TGTGCCAGCAGTTACCCGACGGGACACCTAAATCAGCCCCAGCATTTT. It encodes CASSYPTGHLNQPQHF. V gene TRBV6-6 combines with J gene TRBJ1-5, with D maybe TRBD1 (6 bases). V dropped 2 bases and J dropped 4 bases, with 15 bases sitting between them. Germline CDR1 reads MNHNY; CDR2 reads SVGAGI (reference sequence). The CDR3 has 16 amino acids.

The V and J genes are TRBV9 and TRBJ2-7; 8 bases are a match to TRBD1. The germline V gene encodes CDR1 SGDLS and CDR2 YYNGEE. Trimming cost V 2 bases and J 6 bases; bases outside gene matches: 7. The CDR3 contains 14 residues. CDR3 loop: CASSVTQTGVEQYF. As DNA, the CDR3 is TGTGCCAGCAGCGTCACCCAGACAGGGGTCGAGCAGTACTTC.

The chain couples TRBV19 to TRBJ1-1; 8 nucleotides agree with TRBD1. The junction had 9 bases not matched to a gene; V was cut back by 8 bases and J by 7 bases. Germline CDR1 reads LNHDA; CDR2 reads SQIVND (reference sequence). The CDR3 has 13 residues. The CDR3 sequence: CASRGQGLVEAFF. CDR3 sequence (DNA): TGTGCCAGTCGCGGACAGGGCCTTGTTGAAGCTTTCTTT.

This chain uses TRBV7-3 with TRBJ2-3; maybe TRBD1 (5 bases). In germline, CDR1 is SGHTA, CDR2 FQGTGA. Trimming stripped 0 bases from V and 2 bases from J, with 6 bases between. CDR3 length: 14 residues. This CDR3 is CASSLTDNTDTQYF. The CDR3 DNA sequence: TGTGCCAGCAGCTTAACGGACAACACAGATACGCAGTATTTT. The full variable domain, its missing parts supplied by reference TRBV7-3 and TRBJ2-3, is GAGVSQTPSNKVTEKGKYVELRCDPISGHTALYWYRQSLGQGPEFLIYFQGTGAADDSGLPNDRFFAVRPEGSVSTLKIQRTERGDSAVYLCASSLTDNTDTQYFGPGTRLTVL.

Note on this clone: Other DNA sequences of this sample code for an identical CDR3. The CDR3 nucleotides read TGTGCCAGCAGCTTTTTGACCGGGGAGCTGTTTTTT. Protein sequence: CASSFLTGELFF. The chain joins TRBV5-5 to TRBJ2-2; D is unresolved. This CDR3 contains 12 residues. Germline CDR1 is SGHKS and CDR2 is YYEKEE (reference sequence). V lost 2 bases, J lost 5 bases, and 4 bases lay in between.